This T cell receptor (beta chain) was found in a study of breast tumors, draining lymph nodes, adjacent tissues. Study-level findings and limits: Compared with lymph nodes, tumors were less diverse; compared with nontumor tissue, more.

This clonotype was seen repeatedly, ten times or more. No antigen is known for it. Germline V gene data show CDR1 as SGHNT and CDR2 as YENEEA. Unmatched junction bases numbered 14, after V lost 5 bases and J lost 5 bases. The CDR3 has 17 residues. TCRdb re-derived calls from the multiplex PCR reads in MiXCR, one entry per CDR3 protein. This sample has 170,000 or so distinct CDR3 sequences, with 30% to 35% found just once. Samples came from axillary lymph nodes draining the breast cancer. The TCR originated in a female donor with breast cancer. Some clones in this sample may be carry-over from other donors' samples. Sequencing used axillary lymph node tissue. The chain is built from TRBV11-3 and TRBJ2-3; 9 positions agree with TRBD2. The CDR3 region is CASSPGFAGGSLDTQYF. As DNA, the CDR3 is TGTGCCAGCAGCCCTGGGTTCGCGGGGGGGAGTTTAGATACGCAGTATTTT.